This TCR beta chain was identified during a study of response to subunit inactivated influenza vaccine. This clonotype was picked up many times. The antigen remains unidentified. From germline, CDR1 is DFQATT and CDR2 SNEGSKA (reference sequence). The CDR3 is made up of 13 amino acids. After removal of 2 bases from V and 4 bases from J, the junction contained 3 bases not matched to a gene. TCRdb independently ran MiXCR on the RT-PCR reads; one entry per CDR3 protein. The sample contains over 800,000 distinct CDR3 sequences, about 20% of which appear only once. Study-level results: After each seasonal influenza vaccination, few new T cells are recruited, the authors suggested.

The clonotype was recovered from a man aged 50 or older who received an inactivated influenza vaccine. The chain is built from TRBV20-1 and TRBJ2-3; 7 bases are shared with TRBD2. Sequenced here: PBMCs from blood, sampled 4 to 6 days after vaccination. CDR3 DNA sequence: TGCAGTGCTAGACTAGCGGATCCAGATACGCAGTATTTT. Translation gives CSARLADPDTQYF.